A single sample gave rise to the 31 T cell receptor beta chains below, sequenced in a study of T-cell memory formation after mild COVID-19. Via MiXCR, TCRdb re-called the 5' RACE reads, giving one row per CDR3 protein. The data show more than 100,000 distinct CDR3 sequences, approximately 5.9% seen once. Sequencing was carried out using PBMCs or a T cell subset sorted from them (not recorded which). Receptors were obtained from an adult woman who had mild COVID-19 (a few samples of this study predate the infection). Cell type and time point are not known.

This clonotype was recorded many times. The J gene is TRBJ1-6, the V gene TRBV4-2; unclear D gene. Trimming pared 0 bases from V and 12 bases from J, leaving 15 bases between. The CDR3 covers 15 residues. Germline loops: CDR1 LGHNA, CDR2 YNFKEQ. The CDR3 coding sequence is TGTGCCAGCAGCCAAGATTGGGCCCGGGAAAGACCCCTCCACTTT. Translated, it gives CASSQDWARERPLHF.

The gene calls are TRBV20-1 and TRBJ2-7; TRBD2 matches at 9 bases. CDR3 length: 14 residues. The ends lost 6 bases at V and 2 bases at J; junction bases unmatched: 8. The V gene's germline CDR1 is DFQATT and CDR2 SNEGSKA (reference sequence). The CDR3 here is CSAIETSGTYEQYF. In nucleotides, the CDR3 is TGCAGTGCCATAGAGACTAGCGGAACCTACGAGCAGTACTTC.

This clonotype came up a few times. The rearrangement joins TRBV20-1 to TRBJ1-1, with no clear D. The CDR3 totals 11 residues. The V gene's germline CDR1 is DFQATT and CDR2 SNEGSKA (reference sequence). The CDR3 loop reads CICTVNTEAFF. In DNA form, the CDR3 reads TGCATCTGTACCGTGAACACTGAAGCTTTCTTT.

This rearrangement joins TRBV30 to TRBJ1-2; 7 positions agree with TRBD1. CDR1 GTSNPN and CDR2 SVGIG come from the germline V gene (reference sequence). The CDR3 is 14 amino acids. V lost 7 bases and J lost 3; bases outside the gene matches: 11. CDR3 in amino acids: CAYLTGPQHYGYTF. DNA for the CDR3: TGTGCCTATCTGACAGGGCCGCAACACTATGGCTACACCTTC.

The table lists this clonotype with many counts. This CDR3 is CASTLQGGRGDTQYF. CDR3 coding DNA: TGTGCCAGCACTCTACAGGGAGGGAGAGGAGATACGCAGTATTTT. The chain is built from TRBV6-6 and TRBJ2-3; D is possibly TRBD2 (7 bases). V lost 7 bases to trimming and J lost 5 bases, with 19 bases between them. The CDR3 contains 15 residues. Looked up from germline, CDR1 is MNHNY and CDR2 is SVGAGI (reference sequence).

The gene calls are TRBV4-1 and TRBJ2-3; 8 bases map to TRBD2. The CDR3 has 15 amino acids. The V gene end was trimmed by 1 base and the J gene end by 4 bases; junction bases not matched to a gene: 4. Germline CDR1 is MGHRA and CDR2 is YSYEKL. Written as DNA, the CDR3 is TGCGCCAGCAGCCAAGCGGGGGGGCTCTCAGATACGCAGTATTTT. Its translation: CASSQAGGLSDTQYF.

This chain uses TRBV27 with TRBJ1-2; D is unclear. V was pared by 0 bases and J by 7 bases, with 9 bases between. The CDR3 length is 13 residues. The germline gives CDR1 MNHEY, CDR2 SMNVEV (reference sequence). CDR3: CASSLSGGSGYTF. DNA of the CDR3: TGTGCCAGCAGTTTATCGGGCGGGTCTGGCTACACCTTC.

This clonotype appeared a few times. V is TRBV12-3 or TRBV12-4 and J is TRBJ2-1; 9 bases map to TRBD1. Trimming took 6 bases from V and 10 from J; bases not matched to a gene: 10. There are 14 residues in the CDR3. In DNA form, the CDR3 reads TGTGCCAGCAGGTCCCGGGACAGGGTAGGGGAGCAGTTCTTC. Its protein product is CASRSRDRVGEQFF.

The chain has TRBV4-1 and TRBJ1-6, with a possible D match to TRBD1 (5 bases). CDR1 and CDR2 from the germline V gene are MGHRA and YSYEKL. The CDR3 sequence is 18 residues long. Trimming removed 1 base at V and 3 bases at J, with 16 bases between. DNA of the CDR3: TGCGCCAGCAGCCAAGTGGTTTCGTGGGGGGACTATAATTCACCCCTCCACTTT. Protein: CASSQVVSWGDYNSPLHF.

This clonotype has a count of ten or more. This chain connects TRBV4-2 to TRBJ2-7; TRBD2 matches at 10 bases. Germline V gives CDR1 LGHNA, CDR2 YNFKEQ. The CDR3 spans 15 residues. The J segment lost 0 bases and the V segment lost 4 bases, leaving 3 bases of the junction unmatched. CDR3 protein: CASSLRTSGSYEQYF. CDR3 sequence (DNA): TGTGCCAGCAGCCTCCGGACTAGCGGCTCCTACGAGCAGTACTTC.

This clonotype was observed a handful of times. The V gene is TRBV29-1, the J gene TRBJ1-2; D gene ambiguous. The CDR3 has 16 amino acids. V shed 0 bases and J shed 3 bases, with 17 bases lying between them. CDR1 and CDR2 (germline): SQVTM, ANQGSEA. In DNA, the CDR3 is TGCAGCGTTGAAGATCCCCTTTCGACGGGATACTATGGCTACACCTTC. This encodes CSVEDPLSTGYYGYTF.

This clonotype was detected a few times. V and J are TRBV12-3 or TRBV12-4 and TRBJ1-6, with D unresolved. V was shortened by 3 bases and J by 3 bases, with 6 bases between the two germline ends. The CDR3 spans 14 residues. CDR3: CASSFLGYNSPLHF. DNA of the CDR3: TGTGCCAGCAGTTTCCTCGGCTATAATTCACCCCTCCACTTT.

This chain connects TRBV5-6 to TRBJ1-5; 8 positions agree with TRBD1. Germline CDR1 reads SGHDT; CDR2 reads YYEEEE. V lost 3 bases, J lost 1 base, and 15 bases stayed unmatched. The CDR3 contains 19 residues. In nucleotides, the CDR3 is TGTGCCAGCAGCTCCCTCCGAGGACAGGGAATTGGGAGCAATCAGCCCCAGCATTTT. This gives the protein CASSSLRGQGIGSNQPQHF. The full variable domain, in which reference TRBV5-6 and TRBJ1-5 provide the parts outside the CDR3, is DAGVTQSPTHLIKTRGQQVTLRCSPKSGHDTVSWYQQALGQGPQFIFQYYEEEERQRGNFPDRFSGHQFPNYSSELNVNALLLGDSALYLCASSSLRGQGIGSNQPQHFGDGTRLSIL.

This clonotype appeared a few times. The V call is TRBV12-3 or TRBV12-4, the J call TRBJ2-1, with TRBD2 matching 8 bases. The V gene end was trimmed by 4 bases and the J gene end by 0 bases; junction bases not matched to a gene: 5. The CDR3 totals 16 residues. The CDR3 DNA sequence: TGTGCCAGCAGTTCCCACAGCGGGAGCTCCTACAATGAGCAGTTCTTC. Its translation is CASSSHSGSSYNEQFF.

A few counts support this clonotype. The chain has TRBV30 and TRBJ2-7; 14 bases fit TRBD2. The CDR3 consists of 20 residues. Germline V gene sequence: CDR1 GTSNPN, CDR2 SVGIG (reference sequence). Trimming took 1 base from V and 3 from J; bases not matched to a gene: 17. The CDR3 nucleotides read TGTGCCTGGAGTGATGCAATGGGACTAGCGGGAGCAAGAACGTTCTACGAGCAGTACTTC. This encodes CAWSDAMGLAGARTFYEQYF.

This clonotype was seen a few times. The CDR3 is CATSDLPRHNEQFF. The CDR3 nucleotides are TGTGCCACCAGTGATTTACCCAGACACAATGAGCAGTTCTTC. The rearrangement joins TRBV24-1 to TRBJ2-1; D ambiguous. CDR1 is KGHDR, CDR2 SFDVKD, per germline. Trimming took 1 base from V and 5 from J, leaving 8 bases between them. This CDR3 region has 14 residues.

This clonotype was detected ten times or more. This chain connects TRBV2 to TRBJ1-2; D is perhaps TRBD1 (5 bases). V lost 5 bases, J lost 2 bases, and 9 bases lay in between. The CDR3 is 13 amino acids. CDR1 and CDR2 from the germline V gene are SNHLY and FYNNEI. CDR3 in DNA: TGTGCCAGCAGTCCGGGACGGAACTATGGCTACACCTTC. Amino acids: CASSPGRNYGYTF.

Only a few counts were recorded for this clonotype. This rearrangement joins TRBV5-1 to TRBJ2-7; 9 bases align to TRBD1. With V trimmed by 3 bases and J by 4 bases, 8 bases remained unmatched. The CDR3 sequence is 15 residues long. Germline CDR1 reads SGHRS; CDR2 reads YFSETQ. The CDR3 DNA is TGCGCCAGCAGCTCGCGGGACAGGGCCCCATACGAGCAGTACTTC. This codes for CASSSRDRAPYEQYF.

This clonotype was observed at least ten times. The V call is TRBV5-1, the J call TRBJ2-2, with D unclear. Deletions cut 3 bases from V and 8 bases from J, with 14 bases between. Germline V gene lookup returns CDR1 SGHRS and CDR2 YFSETQ. This CDR3 is 14 amino acids long. The CDR3 coding sequence is TGCGCCAGCAGCTCAACACTAAGCGTGGGGGAGCTGTTTTTT. Translating gives CASSSTLSVGELFF.

The table lists this clonotype with many counts. The chain combines TRBV11-3 with TRBJ2-1; the match to TRBD2 covers 11 bases. Germline V lookup: CDR1 SGHNT, CDR2 YENEEA. This CDR3 is built from 14 residues. V shed 5 bases and J 4 bases; nucleotides not matched to a gene: 1. Written as DNA, the CDR3 is TGTGCCAGCAGCCTAGCGGGAGGATACAATGAGCAGTTCTTC. This codes for CASSLAGGYNEQFF. Using reference TRBV11-3 and TRBJ2-1 for the parts outside the CDR3, the full variable domain is EAGVVQSPRYKIIEKKQPVAFWCNPISGHNTLYWYLQNLGQGPELLIRYENEEAVDDSQLPKDRFSAERLKGVDSTLKIQPAELGDSAVYLCASSLAGGYNEQFFGPGTRLTVL.

The V gene is TRBV19, the J gene TRBJ1-2; 8 bases are a match to TRBD1. The CDR3 runs to 14 residues. J gave up 0 bases and V 11 bases, and 8 bases lay outside the gene matches. Germline V CDR1 and CDR2: LNHDA, SQIVND (reference sequence). In DNA, the CDR3 is TGTGCCGCCGCGGGACAGGCTACTAACTATGGCTACACCTTC. Its protein is CAAAGQATNYGYTF.

Comments on this clonotype: One end of the junction is discordant with germline, which a read error may explain. CDR3 coding DNA: TGTGCTAGCAGCCTTGACTGGGGAGGTGAGCAGTTCTTC. This encodes CASSLDWGGEQFF. The rearrangement links TRBV7-7 to TRBJ2-1, with D possibly TRBD2 on 6 matching bases. The CDR3 has 13 amino acids. The germline CDR1 and CDR2 sequences are SSHAT and FNYEAQ (reference sequence).

The chain carries TRBV5-1 and TRBJ1-1; D not resolved. The CDR3 totals 16 residues. Per the germline V gene, CDR1 is SGHRS and CDR2 is YFSETQ. Trimming took off 0 bases at V and 1 base at J, with 13 bases between the two ends. CDR3 in DNA: TGCGCCAGCAGCTTGGGGCACTCTACGGGGAACACTGAAGCTTTCTTT. Translated, it gives CASSLGHSTGNTEAFF.

The rearrangement links TRBV9 to TRBJ1-1, with a tentative D call TRBD1 (6 bases). The CDR3 has 16 residues. Germline loops: CDR1 SGDLS, CDR2 YYNGEE. V shed 4 bases and J shed 3 bases, with 19 bases lying between them. The CDR3 DNA reads as TGTGCCAGCAGCTCGGGACACCCCCCGGCCGACACTGAAGCTTTCTTT. Its protein is CASSSGHPPADTEAFF.

This chain connects TRBV7-2 to TRBJ2-5; D is unresolved. Trimming took 2 bases from V and 2 from J, leaving 12 bases between them. CDR1 is SGHTA and CDR2 is FQGNSA in the germline V gene. The CDR3 sequence is 15 residues long. The chain's CDR3 is CASSLISDQQETQYF. The CDR3 coding sequence is TGTGCCAGCAGCTTAATCTCAGACCAACAAGAGACCCAGTACTTC.

The chain recombines TRBV5-6 with TRBJ2-1; the match to TRBD2 covers 13 bases. Germline CDR1 and CDR2: SGHDT and YYEEEE. The CDR3 has 16 amino acids. J lost 10 bases, V lost 5 bases, and 12 bases had no gene match. Here the CDR3 DNA reads TGTGCCAGCAGTCACCGTGTCCGACTAGCGGGGGGAGAGCAGTTCTTC. This translates into CASSHRVRLAGGEQFF.

This clonotype was counted ten times or more. V usage is TRBV4-2 and J usage is TRBJ2-7; a possible D gene is TRBD2 (6 bases). The V and J ends lost 0 bases and 2 bases respectively, with 11 bases between them. CDR3 length: 15 amino acids. Germline-derived CDR1 and CDR2 are LGHNA and YNFKEQ. The CDR3 DNA is TGTGCCAGCAGCCAAGATGGGACTCCCGCCTACGAGCAGTACTTC. Its translation is CASSQDGTPAYEQYF.

This clonotype was detected only a few times. CDR3 sequence: CSARDPSGTSYEQYF. The CDR3 DNA sequence: TGCAGTGCTAGAGACCCTAGCGGGACCTCCTACGAGCAGTACTTC. The chain combines TRBV20-1 with TRBJ2-7; 9 nucleotides line up with TRBD2. The CDR3 is made up of 15 amino acids. CDR1 is DFQATT, CDR2 SNEGSKA, per germline (reference sequence). V dropped 0 bases and J dropped 0; count of bases not matched to a gene: 3.

This clonotype was observed at least ten times. This chain joins TRBV5-4 and TRBJ2-7; 11 nucleotides align to TRBD2. Germline CDR1 SGHNT, CDR2 YYREEE (reference sequence). V shed 5 bases, J shed 0 bases, and the junction held 10 bases outside the gene matches. CDR3 length equals 17 residues. The CDR3 coding sequence is TGTGCCAGCAGTCCGACTAGCGGGGCAGAAAACTCCTACGAGCAGTACTTC. Amino acid sequence: CASSPTSGAENSYEQYF. The variable domain in full, with the rest retrieved from reference TRBV5-4 and TRBJ2-7, is ETGVTQSPTHLIKTRGQQVTLRCSSQSGHNTVSWYQQALGQGPQFIFQYYREEENGRGNFPPRFSGLQFPNYSSELNVNALELDDSALYLCASSPTSGAENSYEQYFGPGTRLTVT.

This clonotype has only a few counts. This chain joins TRBV7-2 and TRBJ2-7; 10 bases map to TRBD2. This CDR3 comprises 17 residues. The germline CDR1 and CDR2 sequences are SGHTA and FQGNSA. After removal of 5 bases from V and 2 bases from J, the junction contained 12 bases not matched to a gene. The DNA for the CDR3 is TGTGCCAGCAGCGCTTCCTTACTAGCGGGGAGGACCTACGAGCAGTACTTC. It translates to CASSASLLAGRTYEQYF.

J is TRBJ1-2 and V is TRBV24-1, with a weak D call TRBD1 (6 bases). The CDR3 totals 14 residues. In germline, CDR1 is KGHDR, CDR2 SFDVKD. The V and J ends lost 4 bases and 4 bases respectively, with 12 bases between them. The CDR3 protein is CATSDATGRYGYTF. The CDR3 DNA reads as TGTGCCACCAGTGACGCGACAGGACGCTATGGCTACACCTTC.